This T cell receptor beta chain came from a study of cytomegalovirus exposure and HLA in healthy donors. PCR employed 60 Vbeta and 13 Jbeta primers. Generated by immunoSEQ multiplex PCR, the TCRdb table keeps only in-frame clones and is missing some. The data show 150,000 to 160,000 clones, roughly 77% seen once. The CDR3 spans 14 residues. Trimming took 6 bases from V and 0 from J, leaving 11 bases between them. In germline, CDR1 is MNHEY, CDR2 SMNVEV (reference sequence). The clonotype was recovered from a man aged 30-40 years in good health and CMV-seropositive. The rearrangement links TRBV27 to TRBJ1-1; D might be TRBD1 (6 bases). The source material was PBMCs. CDR3 protein: CASRSGGMNTEAFF. As DNA, the CDR3 is TGTGCCAGCAGAAGTGGGGGCATGAACACTGAAGCTTTCTTT.